Listed below are T cell receptor beta chains from one sample, sequenced in a study of cytomegalovirus exposure and HLA in healthy donors. The repertoire was sequenced with immunoSEQ multiplex PCR; TCRdb's copy has only in-frame clones and lacks some. The sample has about 130,000 clones; around 77% are singletons. The sample comprised PBMCs. These receptors were taken from a male donor in good health and CMV-seropositive. Each CDR3 is given with its conserved first and last residue. The D gene is left open where the match is weak. Size is omitted from some rows. Given values are once, few, many or a class for expanded clones.

TRBJ1-2 TRBV6-5 TRBD1 few CASSENQGEYGYTF
TRBJ2-7 TRBV5-1 . . CASRLTSGGRVEQYF
TRBJ1-2 TRBV2 . . CASSVTVPDGYTF
TRBJ2-3 TRBV5-1 TRBD2 once CASSPRGAGGENTQYF
TRBJ1-1 TRBV5-4 . . CASSLMKQGNTEAFF
TRBJ2-3 TRBV4-1 . . CASSQERGGRTGTPRQYF
TRBJ2-7 TRBV2 . . CATRSGDEQYF
TRBJ2-5 TRBV11-1 . . CASSTRGLGRQYF
TRBJ2-2 TRBV15 . . CATSPLGRGGTGELFF
TRBJ2-7 TRBV2 TRBD2 . CASSGGLAGIEQYF
TRBJ1-1 TRBV5-1 TRBD1 . CASTTGDRESTEAFF
TRBJ2-7 TRBV27 TRBD1 few CASSPSLGDRGFYEQYF
TRBJ2-3 TRBV5-1 TRBD1 . CASSLKQGDSDTQYF
TRBJ1-4 TRBV4-2 . . CASSQGGDNEKLFF
TRBJ2-7 TRBV28 TRBD2 . CASSKPSGGRDEQYF
TRBJ1-3 TRBV7-2 . . CASSSRVGGAENTIYF
TRBJ2-5 TRBV7-7 . . CASSLGHSQETQYF
TRBJ2-7 TRBV5-1 TRBD2 . CASNREGGIYEQYF
TRBJ2-7 TRBV30 . once CAWSVTGLSYEQYF
TRBJ2-3 TRBV21-1 . few CASSKVSQGNTDTQYF
TRBJ2-3 TRBV28 . once CASSPPRPGSTDTQYF
TRBJ2-1 TRBV29-1 . . CSARTFRNEQFF
TRBJ1-3 TRBV30 . . CAWIAKLSGNTIYF
TRBJ1-2 TRBV9 TRBD1 . CASSSRDRGRGGYTF
TRBJ2-1 TRBV9 TRBD2 . CASSVGGGSGRPKSNEQFF
TRBJ2-3 TRBV5-4 TRBD1 . CASSPGQGTDTQYF
TRBJ1-2 TRBV2 . . CASSESGVGYTF
TRBJ1-4 TRBV7-2 . . CASSRGLNEKLFF
TRBJ1-5 TRBV19 TRBD1 few CASSIIGGRVGYQPQHF
TRBJ1-5 TRBV6-1 . . CAIGVTQGSYQPQHF
TRBJ2-3 TRBV5-4 TRBD1 . CASSSDRTSTDTQYF